This T cell receptor beta chain was retrieved from a study of blood T cell repertoires in COVID-19. TCRdb's table, derived via immunoSEQ multiplex PCR, lists solely in-frame clones and lacks some. The table includes about 68,000 clones, about 91% detected once. Sequenced material: peripheral blood. This TCR came from a man between 40 and 49 years old with COVID-19, enrolled during active disease.

Here the CDR3 reads CATRQTANTGELFF. DNA for the CDR3: TGTGCCACGCGTCAGACTGCAAACACCGGGGAGCTGTTTTTT. The rearrangement joins TRBV11-2 to TRBJ2-2; no firm D call. The CDR3 length is 14 residues. Germline V CDR1 and CDR2: SGHAT, FQNNGV. Trimming took 10 bases from V and 2 from J, leaving 14 bases between them. The full variable domain, rest sourced from reference TRBV11-2 and TRBJ2-2, is EAGVAQSPRYKIIEKRQSVAFWCNPISGHATLYWYQQILGQGPKLLIQFQNNGVVDDSQLPKDRFSAERLKGVDSTLKIQPAKLEDSAVYLCATRQTANTGELFFGEGSRLTVL.